This T cell receptor (beta chain) is drawn from a study of shared clonotypes between healthy human individuals. General study findings and limits: Among several donors, around 5% of naive CD4 clonotypes were found in common.

Comments on this clone: Its specificity is not known.

Sequenced by immunoSEQ multiplex PCR; TCRdb stores in-frame clones only, minus some. The table lists 2,500,000 or so clones, 85% to 95% of them singletons. The material sequenced was naive CD4+ T cells from PBMCs. Subset denoted: CD45RA+ positively selected. The sequence was obtained from a man aged 18-30 years in good health. Some clones in this sample may be carry-over from other donors' samples.

The chain's CDR3 is CASSLSPGAGAYEQFF. CDR3 DNA: TGTGCCAGCAGCTTATCCCCGGGGGCGGGAGCTTATGAGCAGTTCTTC. V gene TRBV11-3 combines with J gene TRBJ2-1, with D tentatively TRBD2 (7 bases). Trimming shortened V by 2 bases and J by 8 bases, and 19 bases separated the two germline ends. This CDR3 is built from 16 residues. Germline V gene data show CDR1 as SGHNT and CDR2 as YENEEA. Supplemented by reference TRBV11-3 and TRBJ2-1, the full variable domain reads EAGVVQSPRYKIIEKKQPVAFWCNPISGHNTLYWYLQNLGQGPELLIRYENEEAVDDSQLPKDRFSAERLKGVDSTLKIQPAELGDSAVYLCASSLSPGAGAYEQFFGPGTRLTVL.